This paragraph covers one T cell receptor beta chain sequence. Its matching antigen is unknown. This CDR3 is 15 amino acids long. Germline CDR1 and CDR2: SGHNT and YYREEE (reference sequence). J lost 6 bases, V lost 4 bases, and 4 bases had no gene match. Measured with immunoSEQ multiplex PCR; TCRdb has only the in-frame clones, and not every one. The sample records 100,000 to 150,000 clones, over 85% being singletons. It was the roughly 120-subject validation cohort, separate from the approximately 680-subject first cohort, to which the donors belonged. This record comes from a study of cytomegalovirus exposure and HLA in healthy donors. Notes on the study in general: For cytomegalovirus status, the classifier reportedly gave diagnoses with high specificity and sensitivity. Clusters of TCRs from the first cohort tended to co-occur in the roughly 120 validation repertoires (as a later analysis found). The study recorded 150 to 200 TCR beta chains that were cytomegalovirus-associated.

The receptor comes from a woman aged 18-30 years in good health and CMV-seronegative. Sequenced input: PBMCs. This chain joins TRBV5-4 and TRBJ2-1, with 13 bases aligning to TRBD2. CDR3 amino acids: CASSTTSGRINEQFF. CDR3 nucleotides: TGTGCCAGCAGCACGACTAGCGGGAGGATCAATGAGCAGTTCTTC.